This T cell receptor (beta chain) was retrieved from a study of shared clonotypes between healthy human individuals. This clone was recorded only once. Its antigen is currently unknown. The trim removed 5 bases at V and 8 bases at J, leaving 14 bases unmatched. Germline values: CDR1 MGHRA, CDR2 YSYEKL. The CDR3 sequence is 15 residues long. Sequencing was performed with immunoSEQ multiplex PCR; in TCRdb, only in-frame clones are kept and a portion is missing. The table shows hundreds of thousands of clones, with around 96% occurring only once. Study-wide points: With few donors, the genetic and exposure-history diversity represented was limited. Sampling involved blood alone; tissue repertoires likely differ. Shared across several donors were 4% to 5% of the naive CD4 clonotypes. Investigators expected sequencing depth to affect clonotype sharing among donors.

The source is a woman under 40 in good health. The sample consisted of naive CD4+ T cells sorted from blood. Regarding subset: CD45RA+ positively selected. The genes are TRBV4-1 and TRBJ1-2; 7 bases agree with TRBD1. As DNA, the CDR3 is TGCGCCAGCAGCAATTCCCAGGGGGGTCCAGGCGGCTACACCTTC. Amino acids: CASSNSQGGPGGYTF.